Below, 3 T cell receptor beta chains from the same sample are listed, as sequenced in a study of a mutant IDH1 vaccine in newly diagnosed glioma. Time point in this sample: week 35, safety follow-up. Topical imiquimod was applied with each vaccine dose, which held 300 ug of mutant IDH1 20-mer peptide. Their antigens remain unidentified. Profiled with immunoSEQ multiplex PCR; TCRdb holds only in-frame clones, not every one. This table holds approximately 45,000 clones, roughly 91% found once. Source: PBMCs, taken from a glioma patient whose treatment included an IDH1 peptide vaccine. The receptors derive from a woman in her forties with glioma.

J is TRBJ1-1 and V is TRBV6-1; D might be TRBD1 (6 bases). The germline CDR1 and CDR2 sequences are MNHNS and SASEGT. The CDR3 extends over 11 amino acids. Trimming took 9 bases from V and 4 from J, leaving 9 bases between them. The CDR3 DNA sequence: TGTGCCAGTAAGACAGGCACTGAAGCTTTCTTT. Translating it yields CASKTGTEAFF.

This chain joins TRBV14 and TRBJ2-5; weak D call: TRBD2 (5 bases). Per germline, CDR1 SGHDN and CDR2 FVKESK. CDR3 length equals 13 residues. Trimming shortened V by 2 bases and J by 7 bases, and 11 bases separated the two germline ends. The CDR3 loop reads CASSQRSRGTQYF. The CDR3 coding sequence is TGTGCCAGCAGCCAACGGAGCCGGGGGACCCAGTACTTC.

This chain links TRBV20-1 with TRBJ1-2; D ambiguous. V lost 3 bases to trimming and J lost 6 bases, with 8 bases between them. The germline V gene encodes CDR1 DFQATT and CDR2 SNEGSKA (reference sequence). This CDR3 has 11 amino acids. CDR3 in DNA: TGCAGTGCTAGGGAGCTTGATGGCTACACCTTC. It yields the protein CSARELDGYTF.